The present TCR beta chain was sequenced within a study of identifying expanded T cells in peripheral blood. Repertoires were generated with immunoSEQ multiplex PCR, while TCRdb's copy carries only in-frame clones and drops some. The sample consists of around 82,000 clones, 65% to 85% of them appearing once. With 1 base clipped from V and 4 bases from J, the junction kept 9 bases outside the gene matches. CDR3 length: 17 residues. The germline V gene has CDR1 MDHEN and CDR2 SYDVKM. Sequenced sample: blood. This chain links TRBV28 with TRBJ1-1; 10 positions match TRBD1. This receptor was obtained from a person aged 18 to 75 in good health. CDR3 loop: CASSLLSGTGATTEAFF. CDR3 DNA: TGTGCCAGCAGTTTATTGAGTGGGACAGGGGCGACCACTGAAGCTTTCTTT.